This TCR beta chain emerged from a study of cytomegalovirus exposure and HLA in healthy donors. The PCR contained 60 Vbeta and 13 Jbeta primers. Sequencing was performed with immunoSEQ multiplex PCR; in TCRdb, only in-frame clones are kept and a portion is missing. The table shows 210,000 or so clones, with more than 60% occurring only once. Findings and limits, study-wide: Using a false discovery rate of 0.05, a later analysis showed that 16,951 TCR beta sequences were associated with HLA alleles.

The CDR3 has 14 residues. CDR1 KGHSH and CDR2 LQKENI come from the germline V gene. The germline V and J ends were trimmed by 2 bases and 2 bases, with 10 bases remaining between them. This clone was picked up a small number of times. The antigen is undetermined. Material: PBMCs. V and J are TRBV18 and TRBJ2-7; D might be TRBD2 (5 bases). The source is a girl aged 2 to 9 in good health and CMV-seronegative. Here the CDR3 reads CASSPYRTPYEQYF. CDR3 DNA sequence: TGTGCCAGCTCACCATATCGGACTCCCTACGAGCAGTACTTC.